This entry is about one T cell receptor beta chain. This clone came up a few times. Which antigen it targets is not known. Base qualities are not at hand, and no much larger clone is one base apart. Genomic DNA was extracted from sorted cells with the Quick-DNA Microprep Kit. Amplification of TCRbeta DNA was done with the immunoSEQ hsTCRbeta kit, following the protocol from the manufacturer. An Illumina MiSeq instrument was used to sequence the TCRbeta libraries. Turning to the authors' computational methods: Following removal of out-of-frame sequences, about 2,200,000 distinct TCRbeta sequences were retained, with an average of roughly 70,000 per individual. Each individual was scored by the count of 150 to 200 previously reported CMV-associated TCRbeta sequences and the total productive distinct TCRbeta count. A beta-binomial model was reimplemented in Python, and scikit-learn random forests with default parameters were trained on data from the US cohort. Classifier performance on the Belgian cohort was summarized as median AUC with percentile confidence intervals over 10,000 bootstrap iterations. TCRdb obtained this table from immuneACCESS and retained in-frame rearrangements with V and J assigned. These tables miss some clones; where compared with another copy, unresolved V genes account for less than half of the shortfall, and the remainder is unexplained. That table is the source of V, J and clone size, and D and trimming were worked out from the DNA. The sample has 25,000 to 30,000 clones on record, 60% to 85% of them singletons. The top ten constitute less than 1.3% of the sample.

A FACSAria II was used to sort memory CD4+ T cells, defined as single viable CD3+CD4+CD8-CD45RO+ cells. CMV serostatus was determined with a Roche Elecsys assay detecting serum IgG against CMV pp150, pp28, p38 and p52. After the samples were thawed, total CD4+ T cells were enriched through positive selection using CD4 magnetic microbeads. The samples came from a different study that was designed specifically to examine the CD4+ T cell memory repertoire. Peripheral blood mononuclear cells were isolated and cryopreserved according to standard operating procedures, and serum was stored at -80 degrees C. The staining relied on CD3-PerCP (BW264/56), CD4-APC (RPA-T4), CD45RO-PE (UCHT1) and CD8-Pacific Orange (3B5) antibodies, and Sytox blue was used to exclude non-viable cells. The sample comes from a study of memory CD4+ T cells and cytomegalovirus serostatus (dated by TCRdb to between 2018 and 2021). Study-wide context: The cohort comprised 33 healthy Belgian adults, 9 CMV seropositive and some 24 CMV seronegative. CD4+ memory TCRbeta repertoires of a Belgian cohort with known cytomegalovirus serostatus were sequenced in order to replicate a published TCR-based CMV serostatus classifier.

The study at large found these results: Among the roughly 160 previously reported CMV-associated TCRbeta sequences, roughly 68 showed up in the CD4+ memory repertoires, with each one found in between one and five individuals. For CMV serostatus prediction, a median bootstrapped AUC of approximately 0.95 was reached with the original framework, and a median bootstrapped AUC of 0.91 was reached with a US-trained random forest. Unlike the original study, which covered naive and memory CD4+ and CD8+ populations, the Belgian study sequenced only CD4+CD45RO+ memory cells. The results were read as suggesting that the CMV-associated TCR signature is, for the most part, present in the CD4+ memory repertoire. A median bootstrapped AUC of 0.95 with a 95% CI of 0.76-1.00 was achieved on the Belgian cohort by the original-framework classifier.

The specimen sequenced was memory CD4+ T cells from blood. The receptor was isolated from an adult in good health and CMV-seronegative.

The CDR3 reads CASRPSPTDYYNSPLHF. The nucleotides are TGTGCAAGTCGCCCAAGTCCCACTGATTACTATAATTCACCCCTCCACTTT. The sequence is built from TRBV12-2 and TRBJ1-6. TRBV12-2 is noted as a pseudogene. The CDR3 covers 17 residues, taking in both the cysteine and the phenylalanine. The DNA shown is the 51-base CDR3, in frame from base 1.